The 16 T cell receptor beta chains given below trace back to one sample, sequenced in a study of early T cells in non-severe SARS-CoV-2 infection. TCRdb itself ran the 5' RACE reads through MiXCR, one entry per CDR3 protein. The repertoire includes approximately 50,000 distinct CDR3 sequences, around 8% of them detected once, and approximately 4% sits in the top ten. Sequenced: whole blood. The receptors shown here come from an adult who was a healthcare worker with PCR-confirmed SARS-CoV-2 infection or an uninfected control (not recorded which).

This clonotype has just a few counts. The chain links TRBV20-1 to TRBJ2-3; 13 bases map to TRBD2. The V gene end was trimmed by 2 bases and the J gene end by 0 bases; junction bases not matched to a gene: 8. The germline gives CDR1 DFQATT, CDR2 SNEGSKA (reference sequence). CDR3 length: 18 amino acids. The CDR3 here is CSARIETSGGPSTDTQYF. The DNA for the CDR3 is TGCAGTGCTAGAATCGAGACTAGCGGGGGGCCTAGCACAGATACGCAGTATTTT.

This clonotype came up many times. The V call is TRBV12-3 or TRBV12-4, the J call TRBJ1-5, with D maybe TRBD1 (6 bases). The germline V and J ends were trimmed by 6 bases and 4 bases, with 10 bases remaining between them. The CDR3 is 13 residues long. The CDR3 sequence is CASSYRENQPQHF. The CDR3 bases are TGTGCCAGCAGCTACAGGGAGAATCAGCCCCAGCATTTT.

This clonotype was observed a few times. J is TRBJ2-4 and V is TRBV6-2 or TRBV6-3; possible D gene TRBD1, 5 bases. The CDR3 has 12 residues. Germline V gene lookup returns CDR1 MNHEY and CDR2 SVGEGT. V lost 4 bases and J lost 11, with 12 bases in between. The CDR3 protein is CASSSDTVLQYF. The CDR3 bases are TGTGCCAGCAGTTCGGACACGGTGCTTCAGTACTTC.

This clonotype has just a few counts. The gene calls are TRBV29-1 and TRBJ2-2; D is unclear. CDR1 and CDR2 from the germline V gene are SQVTM and ANQGSEA. The CDR3 contains 12 residues. Between the trimmed V and J ends, which lost 7 bases and 8 bases, there was a span of 14 bases. CDR3: CSGNIHQGELFF. CDR3 DNA sequence: TGCAGCGGCAATATACACCAAGGGGAGCTGTTTTTT.

This clonotype has just a few counts. As DNA, the CDR3 is TGTGCCAGCAGTTTGAGAGGGGGCAATCAGCCCCAGCATTTT. Its translation: CASSLRGGNQPQHF. The V and J genes are TRBV28 and TRBJ1-5; weak D call: TRBD1 (5 bases). This CDR3 spans 14 amino acids. Germline assignment: CDR1 MDHEN and CDR2 SYDVKM. V was pared by 3 bases and J by 2 bases, with 8 bases between.

This clonotype was detected ten times or more. J is TRBJ1-4 and V is TRBV28, with 10 bases matching TRBD1. V gave up 5 bases and J gave up 2 bases; unmatched junction bases: 8. CDR1 is MDHEN, CDR2 SYDVKM, per germline. The CDR3 totals 17 residues. The CDR3 spells CASSPPGQGSTNEKLFF. As DNA, the CDR3 is TGTGCCAGCAGTCCTCCGGGACAGGGGTCTACTAATGAAAAACTGTTTTTT.

This clonotype was counted only a few times. The chain has TRBV5-1 and TRBJ2-5, with 8 bases identical to TRBD1. The CDR3 totals 14 residues. Germline lookup yields CDR1 SGHRS and CDR2 YFSETQ. J lost 4 bases, V lost 0 bases, and 2 bases had no gene match. CDR3 DNA sequence: TGCGCCAGCAGCTTGGCTGGACAGGGAGAGACCCAGTACTTC. Residues: CASSLAGQGETQYF.

In its sample, this clonotype was seen a few times. The chain uses TRBV2 and TRBJ2-3; TRBD1 is a possible D gene (5 bases). Germline CDR1 reads SNHLY; CDR2 reads FYNNEI. This CDR3 is 14 amino acids long. Trimming left V 5 bases short and J 0 bases short, with 9 bases between. Here the CDR3 DNA reads TGTGCCAGCAGTCCGCGACAGAGCACAGATACGCAGTATTTT. Amino acids: CASSPRQSTDTQYF. Full variable domain (missing parts from reference TRBV2 and TRBJ2-3): EPEVTQTPSHQVTQMGQEVILRCVPISNHLYFYWYRQILGQKVEFLVSFYNNEISEKSEIFDDQFSVERPDGSNFTLKIRSTKLEDSAMYFCASSPRQSTDTQYFGPGTRLTVL.

The J gene is TRBJ2-5, the V gene TRBV11-2; no clear D. Germline V gene lookup returns CDR1 SGHAT and CDR2 FQNNGV. The ends were cut back, 3 bases at V and 2 bases at J, with 7 bases in the middle. There are 13 residues in the CDR3. DNA for the CDR3: TGTGCCAGCAGCTTCAGCCATCAAGAGACCCAGTACTTC. This codes for CASSFSHQETQYF.

The sample holds many counts of this clonotype. V and J are TRBV20-1 and TRBJ2-3; TRBD1 is a possible D gene (6 bases). V lost 5 bases to trimming and J lost 6 bases, with 12 bases between them. CDR3 size: 12 residues. The V gene's germline CDR1 is DFQATT and CDR2 SNEGSKA (reference sequence). In DNA form, the CDR3 reads TGCAGTGCTTCGGACAGCATGGATACGCAGTATTTT. This translates into CSASDSMDTQYF.

This clonotype has at least ten counts. The chain has TRBV2 and TRBJ1-1; no definite D call. The V gene lost 4 bases and the J gene lost 1 base, with 13 bases spanning the gap. The germline gives CDR1 SNHLY, CDR2 FYNNEI. The CDR3 loop spans 15 amino acids. The CDR3 DNA sequence: TGTGCCAGCAGTGGAGGACCTCCGACGAACACTGAAGCTTTCTTT. Translated, it gives CASSGGPPTNTEAFF. The variable domain in full, with the rest retrieved from reference TRBV2 and TRBJ1-1, is EPEVTQTPSHQVTQMGQEVILRCVPISNHLYFYWYRQILGQKVEFLVSFYNNEISEKSEIFDDQFSVERPDGSNFTLKIRSTKLEDSAMYFCASSGGPPTNTEAFFGQGTRLTVV.

V and J are TRBV20-1 and TRBJ2-7; 7 bases fit TRBD2. Germline CDR1 DFQATT, CDR2 SNEGSKA (reference sequence). The J segment lost 3 bases and the V segment lost 6 bases, leaving 11 bases of the junction unmatched. CDR3 length: 14 residues. CDR3 coding DNA: TGCAGTGCCCGGAACGCGGGGGAGGACTACGAGCAGTACTTC. This sequence encodes CSARNAGEDYEQYF.

This clonotype has a count of ten or more. V usage is TRBV6-6 and J usage is TRBJ2-7; D not resolved. Germline loops: CDR1 MNHNY, CDR2 SVGAGI (reference sequence). The CDR3 extends over 11 amino acids. Trimming pared 0 bases from V and 5 bases from J, leaving 2 bases between. The CDR3 region has the DNA TGTGCCAGCAGTTACTCGAACGAGCAGTACTTC. Its translation is CASSYSNEQYF.

In its sample, this clonotype was seen many times. The J gene is TRBJ2-2, the V gene TRBV20-1; unclear D gene. Germline V gene data show CDR1 as DFQATT and CDR2 as SNEGSKA (reference sequence). The CDR3 sequence is 13 residues long. V was clipped by 0 bases and J by 3 bases, with 5 bases between them. As DNA, the CDR3 is TGCAGTGCTAGAGACCCGGACACCGGGGAGCTGTTTTTT. This gives the protein CSARDPDTGELFF.

This clonotype occurred a few times. V gene TRBV20-1 combines with J gene TRBJ2-3; possible D gene TRBD1, 6 bases. Germline-derived CDR1 and CDR2 are DFQATT and SNEGSKA (reference sequence). Trimming removed 3 bases from V and 5 bases from J, with 12 bases in between. This CDR3 contains 13 residues. The CDR3 sequence is CSASWGPGDTQYF. DNA for the CDR3: TGCAGTGCTAGTTGGGGGCCCGGAGATACGCAGTATTTT.

The table lists this clonotype with a few counts. This chain links TRBV30 with TRBJ1-5; D unclear. Germline CDR1 is GTSNPN and CDR2 is SVGIG (reference sequence). CDR3 length: 15 residues. Trimming took off 5 bases at V and 3 bases at J, with 17 bases between the two ends. In nucleotides, the CDR3 is TGTGCCTGGGACCCCGGCCTGGCCCCCAATCAGCCCCAGCATTTT. Residues: CAWDPGLAPNQPQHF.